Included here is one T cell receptor (beta chain) sequence, with context. The missing CDR3 end, 3 residues past where the read stops, is filled in from the germline J gene. This entry is derived from a study of T cells in women clearing cervical HPV infection. Study-wide context: Cases: HPV16-related CIN3 or worse on histology, a couple of invasive cancers. Controls gave blood once infection was undetectable; cases at lesion identification. HLA type could not be excluded as a confounder.

CDR1 LNHDA and CDR2 SQIVND come from the germline V gene (reference sequence). CDR3 length equals 13 residues. V was pared by 5 bases and J by 5 bases, with 4 bases of the junction left unmatched. TCR beta CDR3 amplified by multiplex PCR from 950 to 1,500 ng genomic DNA. Assay: immunoSEQ multiplex PCR; the TCRdb copy retains only in-frame clones and omits some. This sample's table has about 31,000 clones. The sample was blood buffy coat. This clonotype was sampled from a woman between 18 and 75 years old with a cervical HPV16 infection that either progressed to CIN3+ or cleared (not recorded which). This chain joins TRBV19 and TRBJ2-7, with TRBD1 matching over 9 bases. The CDR3 sequence is CASSGTGSHEQYF. The covered CDR3 bases are TGTGCCAGTAGTGGGACAGGGTCCCACGAG.